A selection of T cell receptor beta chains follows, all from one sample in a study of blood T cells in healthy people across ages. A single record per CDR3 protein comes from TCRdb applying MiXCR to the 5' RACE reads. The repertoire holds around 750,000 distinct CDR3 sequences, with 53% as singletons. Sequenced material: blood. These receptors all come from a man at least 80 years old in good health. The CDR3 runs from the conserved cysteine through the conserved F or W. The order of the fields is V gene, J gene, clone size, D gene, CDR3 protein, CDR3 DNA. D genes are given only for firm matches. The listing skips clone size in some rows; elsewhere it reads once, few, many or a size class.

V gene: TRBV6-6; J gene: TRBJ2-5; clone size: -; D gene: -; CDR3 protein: CASSYGTLQETQYF; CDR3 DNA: TGTGCCAGCAGTTACGGGACCCTCCAAGAGACCCAGTACTTC
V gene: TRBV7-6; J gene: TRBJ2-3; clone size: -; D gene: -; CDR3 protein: CASSAGPFGSTDTQYF; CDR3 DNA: TGTGCCAGCAGCGCGGGACCCTTTGGGTCCACAGATACGCAGTATTTT
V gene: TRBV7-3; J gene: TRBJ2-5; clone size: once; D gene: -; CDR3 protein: CASSLRGKGGETQYF; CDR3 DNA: TGTGCCAGCAGCTTAAGAGGAAAGGGTGGAGAGACCCAGTACTTC
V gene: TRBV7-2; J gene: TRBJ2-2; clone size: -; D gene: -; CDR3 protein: CASSPGPGELFF; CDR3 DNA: TGTGCCAGCAGCCCAGGTCCCGGGGAGCTGTTTTTT
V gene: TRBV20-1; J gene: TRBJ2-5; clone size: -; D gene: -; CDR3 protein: CSARDRFGETQYF; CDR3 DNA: TGCAGTGCTAGAGATCGTTTTGGGGAGACCCAGTACTTC
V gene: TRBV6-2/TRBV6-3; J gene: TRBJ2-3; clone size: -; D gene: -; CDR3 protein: CASRSTATDTQYF; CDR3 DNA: TGTGCCAGCCGTAGCACAGCCACAGATACGCAGTATTTT
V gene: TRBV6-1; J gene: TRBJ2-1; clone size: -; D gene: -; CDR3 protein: CASSGRDRFKDEQFF; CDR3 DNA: TGTGCCAGCAGTGGGAGAGACCGTTTTAAGGATGAGCAGTTCTTC
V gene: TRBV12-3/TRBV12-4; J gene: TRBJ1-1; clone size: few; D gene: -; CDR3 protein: CASSPTANTEAFF; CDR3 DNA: TGCGCCAGCAGCCCGACCGCTAACACTGAAGCTTTCTTT
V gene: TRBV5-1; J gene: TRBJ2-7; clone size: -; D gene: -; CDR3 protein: CASSLDPQGSYNEQYF; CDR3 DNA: TGCGCCAGCAGCTTGGATCCCCAGGGCTCCTACAATGAGCAGTACTTC
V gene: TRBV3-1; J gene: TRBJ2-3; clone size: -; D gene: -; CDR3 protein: CASSPSQGGVAGRHRYAYF; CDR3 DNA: TGTGCCAGCAGCCCCTCCCAGGGGGGAGTGGCGGGGAGGCACAGATACGCGTATTTT